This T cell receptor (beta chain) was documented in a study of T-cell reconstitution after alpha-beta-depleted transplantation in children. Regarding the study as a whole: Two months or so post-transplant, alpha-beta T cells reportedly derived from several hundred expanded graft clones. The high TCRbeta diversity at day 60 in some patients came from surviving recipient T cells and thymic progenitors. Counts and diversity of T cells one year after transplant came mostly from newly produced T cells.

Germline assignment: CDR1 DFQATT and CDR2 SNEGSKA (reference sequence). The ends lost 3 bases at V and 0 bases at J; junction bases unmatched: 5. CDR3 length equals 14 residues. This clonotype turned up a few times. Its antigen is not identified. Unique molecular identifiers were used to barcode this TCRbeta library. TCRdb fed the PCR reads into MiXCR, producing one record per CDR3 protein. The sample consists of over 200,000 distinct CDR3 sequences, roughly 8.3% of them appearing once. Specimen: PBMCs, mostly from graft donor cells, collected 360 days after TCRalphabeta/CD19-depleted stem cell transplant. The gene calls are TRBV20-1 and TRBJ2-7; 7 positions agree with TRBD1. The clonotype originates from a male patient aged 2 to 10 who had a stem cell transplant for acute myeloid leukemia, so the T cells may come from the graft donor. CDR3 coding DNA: TGCAGTGCTAGGCAGACAGGGATCTCCTACGAGCAGTACTTC. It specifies CSARQTGISYEQYF.